This T cell receptor beta chain was obtained from a study of tumor T cells in aggressive B-cell lymphoma. With 9 bases clipped from V and 0 bases from J, the junction kept 22 bases outside the gene matches. Germline-derived CDR1 and CDR2 are SGDLS and YYNGEE. The CDR3 totals 20 residues. TCRdb keeps only in-frame clones here, not all; method: immunoSEQ multiplex PCR. The sample yields approximately 7,900 clones, about four fifths seen once. The sample taken for sequencing was tumor tissue. The chain carries TRBV9 and TRBJ2-1, with 9 nucleotides matching TRBD2. This clonotype originated in an adult with diffuse large B cell lymphoma. This chain's CDR3 is CANHLTSGSGRFSSYNEQFF. The CDR3 DNA is TGTGCCAACCACCTAACCTCTGGGAGCGGGAGGTTCAGCTCCTACAATGAGCAGTTCTTC.